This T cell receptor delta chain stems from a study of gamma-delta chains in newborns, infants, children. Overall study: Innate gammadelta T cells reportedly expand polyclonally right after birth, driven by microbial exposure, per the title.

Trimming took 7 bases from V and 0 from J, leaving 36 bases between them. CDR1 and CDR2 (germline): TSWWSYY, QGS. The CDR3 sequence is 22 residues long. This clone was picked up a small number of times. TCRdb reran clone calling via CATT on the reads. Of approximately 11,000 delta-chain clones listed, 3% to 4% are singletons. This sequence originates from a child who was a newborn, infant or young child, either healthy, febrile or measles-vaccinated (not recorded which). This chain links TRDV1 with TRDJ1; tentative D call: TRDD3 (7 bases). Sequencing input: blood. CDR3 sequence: CALEKLRASSAGGRRDTDKLIF. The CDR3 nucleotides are TGTGCTCTTGAGAAACTACGCGCTTCCTCGGCTGGGGGTAGGAGGGACACCGATAAACTCATCTTT.